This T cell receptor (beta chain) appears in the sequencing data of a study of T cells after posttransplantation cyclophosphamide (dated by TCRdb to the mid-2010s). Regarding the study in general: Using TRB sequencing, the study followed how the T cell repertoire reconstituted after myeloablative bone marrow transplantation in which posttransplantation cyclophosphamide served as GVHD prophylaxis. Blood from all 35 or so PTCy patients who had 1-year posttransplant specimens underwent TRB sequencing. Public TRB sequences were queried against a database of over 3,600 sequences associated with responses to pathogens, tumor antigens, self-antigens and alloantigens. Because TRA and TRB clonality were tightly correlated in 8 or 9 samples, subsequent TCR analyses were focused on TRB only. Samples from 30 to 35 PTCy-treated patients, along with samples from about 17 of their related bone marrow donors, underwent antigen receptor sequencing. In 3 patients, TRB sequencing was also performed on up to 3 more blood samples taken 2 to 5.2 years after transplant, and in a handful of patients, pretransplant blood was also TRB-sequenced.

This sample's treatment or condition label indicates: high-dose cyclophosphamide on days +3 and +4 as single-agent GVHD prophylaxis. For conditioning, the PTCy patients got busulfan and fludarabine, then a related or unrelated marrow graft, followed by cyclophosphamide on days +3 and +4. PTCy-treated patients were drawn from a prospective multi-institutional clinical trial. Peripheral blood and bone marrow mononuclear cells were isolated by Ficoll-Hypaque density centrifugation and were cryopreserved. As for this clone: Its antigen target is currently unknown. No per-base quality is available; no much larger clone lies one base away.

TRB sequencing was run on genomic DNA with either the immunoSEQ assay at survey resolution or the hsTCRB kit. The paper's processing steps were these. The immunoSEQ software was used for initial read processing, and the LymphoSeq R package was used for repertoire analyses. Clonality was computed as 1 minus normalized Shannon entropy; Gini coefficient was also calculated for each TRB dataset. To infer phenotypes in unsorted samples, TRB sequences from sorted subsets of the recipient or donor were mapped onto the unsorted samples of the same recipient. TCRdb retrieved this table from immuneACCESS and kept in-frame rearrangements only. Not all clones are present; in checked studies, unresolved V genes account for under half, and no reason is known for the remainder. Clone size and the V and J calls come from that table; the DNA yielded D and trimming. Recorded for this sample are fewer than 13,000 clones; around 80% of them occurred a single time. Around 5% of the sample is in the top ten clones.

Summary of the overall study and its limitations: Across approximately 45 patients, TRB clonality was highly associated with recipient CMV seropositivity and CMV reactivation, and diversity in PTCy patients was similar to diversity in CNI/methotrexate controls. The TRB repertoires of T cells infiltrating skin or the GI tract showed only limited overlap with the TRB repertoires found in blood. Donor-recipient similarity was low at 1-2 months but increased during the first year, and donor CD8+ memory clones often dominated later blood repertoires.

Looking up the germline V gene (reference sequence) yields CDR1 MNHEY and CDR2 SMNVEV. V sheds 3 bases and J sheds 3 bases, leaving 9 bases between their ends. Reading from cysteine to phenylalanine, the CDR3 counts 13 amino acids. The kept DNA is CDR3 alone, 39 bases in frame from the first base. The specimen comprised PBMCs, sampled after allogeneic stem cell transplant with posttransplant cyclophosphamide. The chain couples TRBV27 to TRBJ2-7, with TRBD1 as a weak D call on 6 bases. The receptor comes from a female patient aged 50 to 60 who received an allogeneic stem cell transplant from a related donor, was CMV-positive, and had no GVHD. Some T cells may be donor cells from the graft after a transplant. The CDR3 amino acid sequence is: CASSLGAGYEQYF. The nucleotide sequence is TGTGCCAGCAGTTTGGGGGCGGGCTACGAGCAGTACTTC.